The clone carrying this T cell receptor (beta chain) was recorded once. Under the authors' procedure: Counts of nucleated cells, estimated from reference gene primer amplification, were obtained. Method: immunoSEQ multiplex PCR; TCRdb's copy keeps in-frame clones and lacks some. From that table come the V and J calls and clone size; the DNA was used to work out D and trimming. The sample carries 300,000 to 400,000 clones, around 82% recorded once. The data were obtained in a study of blood T cell repertoires in COVID-19. Study background: COVID-19 samples from acute and convalescent phases originated in the United States, Italy and Spain. T cells, B-cell-depleted T cells, or PBMCs provided the cDNA or gDNA that served as material.

The CDR3 totals 13 residues. Per the germline V gene, CDR1 is GTSNPN and CDR2 is SVGIG (reference sequence). J was trimmed by 8 bases and V by 3 bases; bases with no gene match: 8. The rearrangement links TRBV30 to TRBJ1-1; the match to TRBD1 covers 8 bases. Sequencing used peripheral blood. The receptor was isolated from a man aged 25-45 years with active or convalescent COVID-19. The CDR3 DNA reads as TGTGCCTGGAGCTTGGAGTGGGACAGGGAAGCTTTCTTT. Translating it yields CAWSLEWDREAFF.